This note documents a single TCR beta chain sequence. The specificity of this receptor is unknown. Per-base qualities were not stored, and no clone one base away is much larger. The data are from a study of blood T cell repertoires in COVID-19 (dated by TCRdb to about 2020). Study-level background: Samples from collaborators originated in the United States, Italy and Spain and spanned both the acute and convalescent phases of COVID-19. The material from the prospective study consisted of cDNA or gDNA derived from T cells, B-cell-depleted T cells, or PBMCs. The dataset comprised deeply sampled blood TCRbeta repertoires from subjects exposed to, actively infected with, or recovered from COVID-19. A freely available public database, intended as a resource for researchers studying the immune response to SARS-CoV-2, is where the repertoires were released. Samples were obtained from the ongoing ImmuneRACE study (first 160 participants) and from some 1,300 subjects provided by 6 global collaborators. Sample metadata almost always included a de-identified subject ID, COVID-19 status, age in years and sex. Where available, HLA class I and class II types were obtained from metadata supplied by the sample provider rather than from assay-based typing. The paper as a whole reports these results and caveats: The quantity of clinical and demographic metadata differed by source and by participant and was supplied without curation.

TCRbeta CDR3 regions were amplified from genomic DNA using the immunoSEQ Assay, a bias-controlled multiplex PCR. As for the authors' bioinformatics: Within the assay, amplification of reference gene primers was used to estimate how many nucleated cells each sample contained. To quantify the absolute abundance of each unique TCRbeta CDR3 rearrangement, sequence reads were collapsed and filtered. Productive Simpson clonality was computed per sample as the square root of Simpson's diversity index over productive rearrangements. TCRdb carries this immuneACCESS record with in-frame sequences only. Its versions omit some clonotypes, under half of them owing to an unresolved V gene in the studies checked, with the rest unexplained. The V and J calls and clone size come from that table; D and trimming were worked out from the DNA. The sample table records over 50,000 clones; about 82% of these occur just once. Of the sample, about 12% falls within the top ten clones.

Collaborating institutions collected whole blood in K2EDTA tubes following their own protocols. For TCRbeta analysis, collaborators shipped samples as frozen whole blood, isolated PBMCs, or DNA extracted from either of those sample types. Between the V and J ends, shortened by 1 base and 4 bases respectively, the junction contains 11 bases. The CDR3 covers 15 residues, taking in both the cysteine and the phenylalanine. This entry keeps only the CDR3 DNA: 45 bases, framed from base 1. Based on the germline V gene (reference sequence), the CDR1 and CDR2 sequences are LNHNV and YYDKDF. Sequenced sample: peripheral blood. The sequence joins TRBV15 to TRBJ1-3; the D segment cannot be called with confidence. The source is a man between 65 and 85 years old with active COVID-19. The DNA reads as follows: TGTGCCACCAGCAGAGGAGGCAGCCCAGGAAACACCATATATTTT. Translated, it gives CATSRGGSPGNTIYF.